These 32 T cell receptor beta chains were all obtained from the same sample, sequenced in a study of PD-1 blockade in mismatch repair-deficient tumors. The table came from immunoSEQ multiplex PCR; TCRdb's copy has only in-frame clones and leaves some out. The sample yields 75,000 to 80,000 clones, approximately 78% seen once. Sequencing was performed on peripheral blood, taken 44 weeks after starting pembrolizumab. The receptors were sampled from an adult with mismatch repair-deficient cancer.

The CDR3 spells CAISELSGLGQETQYF. The CDR3 DNA is TGTGCCATCAGTGAGTTGTCAGGGCTTGGTCAAGAGACCCAGTACTTC. The chain employs TRBV10-3 and TRBJ2-5; a possible D gene is TRBD1 (5 bases). The CDR3 contains 16 residues. V was trimmed by 1 base and J by 2 bases, leaving 14 bases between them. CDR1 is ENHRY, CDR2 SYGVKD, per germline.

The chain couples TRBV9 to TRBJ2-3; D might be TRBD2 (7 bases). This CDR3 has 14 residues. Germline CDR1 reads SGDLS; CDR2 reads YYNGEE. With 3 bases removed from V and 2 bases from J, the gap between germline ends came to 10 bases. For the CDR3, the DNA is TGTGCCAGCAGCGGGGGGGGCCCCACAGATACGCAGTATTTT. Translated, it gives CASSGGGPTDTQYF.

The CDR3 loop is CASSLIQGRGNTIYF. CDR3 DNA sequence: TGTGCCAGCAGCTTGATTCAGGGGAGGGGAAACACCATATATTTT. The chain recombines TRBV11-2 with TRBJ1-3; possibly TRBD1 for D (6 bases). Trimming stripped 3 bases from V and 4 bases from J, with 13 bases between. This CDR3 is 15 amino acids long. The germline gives CDR1 SGHAT, CDR2 FQNNGV. The full variable domain, completed using reference TRBV11-2 and TRBJ1-3, is EAGVAQSPRYKIIEKRQSVAFWCNPISGHATLYWYQQILGQGPKLLIQFQNNGVVDDSQLPKDRFSAERLKGVDSTLKIQPAKLEDSAVYLCASSLIQGRGNTIYFGEGSWLTVV.

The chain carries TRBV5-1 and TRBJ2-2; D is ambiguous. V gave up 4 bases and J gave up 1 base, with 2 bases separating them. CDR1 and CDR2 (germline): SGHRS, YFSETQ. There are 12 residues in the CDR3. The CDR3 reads CASSQNTGELFF. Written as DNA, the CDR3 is TGCGCCAGCAGCCAGAACACCGGGGAGCTGTTTTTT.

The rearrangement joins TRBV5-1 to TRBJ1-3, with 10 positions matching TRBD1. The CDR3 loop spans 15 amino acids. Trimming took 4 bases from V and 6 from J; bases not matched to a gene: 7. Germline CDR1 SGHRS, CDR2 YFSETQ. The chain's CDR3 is CASSRTGGGENTIYF. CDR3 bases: TGCGCCAGCAGCAGGACAGGGGGTGGCGAAAACACCATATATTTT.

The CDR3 region has the DNA TGTGCCAGCAGCCCCGGGACAGGGGTGGGCAATCAGCCCCAGCATTTT. It specifies CASSPGTGVGNQPQHF. The rearrangement joins TRBV5-6 to TRBJ1-5; 10 positions agree with TRBD1. The CDR3 contains 16 residues. Trimming cost V 4 bases and J 2 bases; bases outside gene matches: 6. Looked up from germline, CDR1 is SGHDT and CDR2 is YYEEEE.

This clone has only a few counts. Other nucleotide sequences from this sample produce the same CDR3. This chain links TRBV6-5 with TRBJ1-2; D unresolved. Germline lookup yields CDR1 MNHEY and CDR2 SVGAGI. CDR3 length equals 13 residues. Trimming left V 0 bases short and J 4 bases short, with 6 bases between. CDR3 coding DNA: TGTGCCAGCAGTTACTCAAATGGCTATGGCTACACCTTC. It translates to CASSYSNGYGYTF.

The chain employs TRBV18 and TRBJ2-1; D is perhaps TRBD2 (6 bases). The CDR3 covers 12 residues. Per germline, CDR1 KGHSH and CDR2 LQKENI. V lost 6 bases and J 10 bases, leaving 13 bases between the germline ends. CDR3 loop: CASSGSAGEQFF. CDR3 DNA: TGTGCCAGCTCGGGATCGGCGGGAGAGCAGTTCTTC.

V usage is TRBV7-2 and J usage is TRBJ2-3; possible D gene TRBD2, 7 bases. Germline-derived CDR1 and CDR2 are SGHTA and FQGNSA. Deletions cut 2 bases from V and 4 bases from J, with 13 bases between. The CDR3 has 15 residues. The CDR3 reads CASSLIGGRSDTQYF. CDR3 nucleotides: TGTGCCAGCAGCTTAATCGGGGGGCGATCAGATACGCAGTATTTT.

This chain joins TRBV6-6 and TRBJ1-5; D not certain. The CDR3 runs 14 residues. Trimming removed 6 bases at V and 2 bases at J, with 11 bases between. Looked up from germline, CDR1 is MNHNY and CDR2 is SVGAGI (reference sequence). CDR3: CASRPKGGNQPQHF. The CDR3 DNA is TGTGCCAGCAGACCTAAGGGTGGCAATCAGCCCCAGCATTTT.

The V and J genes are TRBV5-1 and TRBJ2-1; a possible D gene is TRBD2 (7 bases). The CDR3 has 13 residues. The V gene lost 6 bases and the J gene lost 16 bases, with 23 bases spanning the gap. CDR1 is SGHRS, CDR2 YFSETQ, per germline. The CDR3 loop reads CASMGASGLQLFF. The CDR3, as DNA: TGCGCCAGCATGGGGGCTAGCGGACTCCAGCTCTTCTTC.

CDR3 residues: CASSLEGVGEQYF. CDR3 coding DNA: TGTGCCAGCAGCTTGGAAGGGGTGGGGGAGCAGTACTTC. The gene calls are TRBV5-5 and TRBJ2-7, with D possibly TRBD1 on 5 matching bases. The CDR3 sequence is 13 residues long. V shed 0 bases and J shed 7 bases, with 11 bases lying between them. Germline V gene sequence: CDR1 SGHKS, CDR2 YYEKEE (reference sequence).

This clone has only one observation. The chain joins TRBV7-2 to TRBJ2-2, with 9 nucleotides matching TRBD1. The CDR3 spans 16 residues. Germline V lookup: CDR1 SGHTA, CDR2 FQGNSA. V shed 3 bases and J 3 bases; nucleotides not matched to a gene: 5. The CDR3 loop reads CASSFPGQGYTGELFF. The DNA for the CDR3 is TGTGCCAGCAGCTTCCCGGGACAGGGATACACCGGGGAGCTGTTTTTT.

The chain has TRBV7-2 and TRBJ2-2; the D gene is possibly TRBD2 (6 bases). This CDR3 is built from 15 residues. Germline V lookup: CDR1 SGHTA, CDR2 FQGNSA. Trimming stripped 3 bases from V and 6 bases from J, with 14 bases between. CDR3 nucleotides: TGTGCCAGCAGCTTCCGAGCGGAGGGTTCCGGGGAGCTGTTTTTT. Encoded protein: CASSFRAEGSGELFF.

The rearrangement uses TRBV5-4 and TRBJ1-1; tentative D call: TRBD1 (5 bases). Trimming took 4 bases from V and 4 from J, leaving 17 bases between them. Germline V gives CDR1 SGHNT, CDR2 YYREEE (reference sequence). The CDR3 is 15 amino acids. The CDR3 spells CASSPGPGVGTEAFF. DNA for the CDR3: TGTGCCAGCAGCCCGGGACCCGGGGTAGGCACTGAAGCTTTCTTT. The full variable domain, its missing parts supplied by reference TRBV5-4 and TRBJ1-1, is ETGVTQSPTHLIKTRGQQVTLRCSSQSGHNTVSWYQQALGQGPQFIFQYYREEENGRGNFPPRFSGLQFPNYSSELNVNALELDDSALYLCASSPGPGVGTEAFFGQGTRLTVV.

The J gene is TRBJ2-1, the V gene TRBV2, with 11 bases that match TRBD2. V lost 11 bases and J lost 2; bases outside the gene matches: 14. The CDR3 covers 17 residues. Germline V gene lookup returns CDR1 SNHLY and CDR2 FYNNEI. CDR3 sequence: CAGETSGDFTTYNEQFF. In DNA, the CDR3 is TGTGCCGGTGAGACTAGCGGGGACTTTACGACCTACAATGAGCAGTTCTTC.

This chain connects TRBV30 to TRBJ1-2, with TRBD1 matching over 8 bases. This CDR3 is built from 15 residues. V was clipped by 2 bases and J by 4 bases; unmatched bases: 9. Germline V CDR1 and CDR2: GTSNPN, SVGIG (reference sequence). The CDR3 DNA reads TGTGCCTGGAGTCCCCAGGGGGCGCAAATCTATGGCTACACCTTC. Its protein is CAWSPQGAQIYGYTF.

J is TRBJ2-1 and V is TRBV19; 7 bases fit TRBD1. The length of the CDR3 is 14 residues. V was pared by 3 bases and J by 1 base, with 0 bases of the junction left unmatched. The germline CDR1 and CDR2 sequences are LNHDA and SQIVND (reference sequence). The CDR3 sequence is CASSMTGSYNEQFF. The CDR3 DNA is TGTGCCAGTAGTATGACAGGGTCCTACAATGAGCAGTTCTTC. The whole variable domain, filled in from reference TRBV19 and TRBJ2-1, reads DGGITQSPKYLFRKEGQNVTLSCEQNLNHDAMYWYRQDPGQGLRLIYYSQIVNDFQKGDIAEGYSVSREKKESFPLTVTSAQKNPTAFYLCASSMTGSYNEQFFGPGTRLTVL.

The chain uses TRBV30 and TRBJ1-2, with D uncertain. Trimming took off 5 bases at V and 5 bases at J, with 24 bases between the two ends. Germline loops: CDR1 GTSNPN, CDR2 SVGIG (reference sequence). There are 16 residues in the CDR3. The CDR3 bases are TGTGCCTGGGACTCGGGGTCTCGGGCCTCTCCTTATGGCTACACCTTC. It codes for CAWDSGSRASPYGYTF. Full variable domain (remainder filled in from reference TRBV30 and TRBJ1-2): SQTIHQWPATLVQPVGSPLSLECTVEGTSNPNLYWYRQAAGRGLQLLFYSVGIGQISSEVPQNLSASRPQDRQFILSSKKLLLSDSGFYLCAWDSGSRASPYGYTFGSGTRLTVV.

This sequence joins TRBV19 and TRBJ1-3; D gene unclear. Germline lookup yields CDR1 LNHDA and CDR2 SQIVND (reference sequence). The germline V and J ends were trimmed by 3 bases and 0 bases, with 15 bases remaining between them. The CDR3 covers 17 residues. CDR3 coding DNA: TGTGCCAGTAGTATTCCCAGGACCCAGAGCTCTGGAAACACCATATATTTT. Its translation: CASSIPRTQSSGNTIYF. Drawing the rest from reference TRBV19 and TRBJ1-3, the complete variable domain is DGGITQSPKYLFRKEGQNVTLSCEQNLNHDAMYWYRQDPGQGLRLIYYSQIVNDFQKGDIAEGYSVSREKKESFPLTVTSAQKNPTAFYLCASSIPRTQSSGNTIYFGEGSWLTVV.

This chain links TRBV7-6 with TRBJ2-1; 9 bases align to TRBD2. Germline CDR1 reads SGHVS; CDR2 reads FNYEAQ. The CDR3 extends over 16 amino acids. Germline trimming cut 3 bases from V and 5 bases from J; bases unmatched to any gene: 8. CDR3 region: CASSFFGGRADNEQFF. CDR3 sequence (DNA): TGTGCCAGCAGCTTCTTCGGCGGGAGGGCCGACAATGAGCAGTTCTTC. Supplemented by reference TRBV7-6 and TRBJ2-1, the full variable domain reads GAGVSQSPRYKVTKRGQDVALRCDPISGHVSLYWYRQALGQGPEFLTYFNYEAQQDKSGLPNDRFSAERPEGSISTLTIQRTEQRDSAMYRCASSFFGGRADNEQFFGPGTRLTVL.

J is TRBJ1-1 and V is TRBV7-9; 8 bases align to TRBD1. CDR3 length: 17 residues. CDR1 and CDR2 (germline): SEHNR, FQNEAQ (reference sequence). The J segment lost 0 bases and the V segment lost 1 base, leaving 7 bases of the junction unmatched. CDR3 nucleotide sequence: TGTGCCAGCAGCTTAGGAGGACAGGGAATTTTGAACACTGAAGCTTTCTTT. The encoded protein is CASSLGGQGILNTEAFF.

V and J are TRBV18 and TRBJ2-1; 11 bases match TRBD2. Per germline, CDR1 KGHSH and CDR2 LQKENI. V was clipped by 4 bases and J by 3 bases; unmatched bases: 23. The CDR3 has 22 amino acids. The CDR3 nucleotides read TGTGCCAGCTCACTTTCGCGGACTAGCGGGCCTCGAGGGCATTCGGGCTACAATGAGCAGTTCTTC. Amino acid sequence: CASSLSRTSGPRGHSGYNEQFF.

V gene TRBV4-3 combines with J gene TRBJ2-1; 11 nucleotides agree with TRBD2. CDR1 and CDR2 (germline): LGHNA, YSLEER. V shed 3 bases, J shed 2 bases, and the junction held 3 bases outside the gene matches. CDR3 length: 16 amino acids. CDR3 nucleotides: TGCGCCAGCAGCCAGGATAGCGGGAGGGCCTACAATGAGCAGTTCTTC. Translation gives CASSQDSGRAYNEQFF.

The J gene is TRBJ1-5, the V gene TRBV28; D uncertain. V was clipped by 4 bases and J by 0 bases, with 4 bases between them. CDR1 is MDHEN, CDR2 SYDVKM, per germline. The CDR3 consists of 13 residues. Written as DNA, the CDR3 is TGTGCCAGCAGTTGGAATAGCAATCAGCCCCAGCATTTT. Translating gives CASSWNSNQPQHF.

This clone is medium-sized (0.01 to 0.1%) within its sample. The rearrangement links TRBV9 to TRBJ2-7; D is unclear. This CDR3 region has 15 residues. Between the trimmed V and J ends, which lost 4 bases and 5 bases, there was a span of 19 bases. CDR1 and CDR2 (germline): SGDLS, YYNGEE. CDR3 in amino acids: CASSPSALTGHEQYF. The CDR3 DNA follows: TGTGCCAGCAGCCCCTCGGCACTAACCGGGCACGAGCAGTACTTC.

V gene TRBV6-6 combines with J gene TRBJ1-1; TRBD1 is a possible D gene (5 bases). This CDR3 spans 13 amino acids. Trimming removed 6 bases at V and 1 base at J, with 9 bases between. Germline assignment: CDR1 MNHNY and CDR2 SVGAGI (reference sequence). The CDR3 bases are TGTGCCAGCAGCTTCGGACAGAACACTGAAGCTTTCTTT. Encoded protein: CASSFGQNTEAFF.

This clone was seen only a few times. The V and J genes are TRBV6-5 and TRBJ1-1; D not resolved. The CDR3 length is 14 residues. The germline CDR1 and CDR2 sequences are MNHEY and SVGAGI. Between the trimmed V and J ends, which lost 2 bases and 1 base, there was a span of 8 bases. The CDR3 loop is CASSYDRKNTEAFF. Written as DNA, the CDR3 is TGTGCCAGCAGTTACGACCGGAAGAACACTGAAGCTTTCTTT.

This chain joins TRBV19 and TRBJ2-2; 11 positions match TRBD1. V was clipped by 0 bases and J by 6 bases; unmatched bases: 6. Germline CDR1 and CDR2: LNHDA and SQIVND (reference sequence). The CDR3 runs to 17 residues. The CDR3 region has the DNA TGTGCCAGTAGTATAGACGGACAGGGGGCGCGGGCCGGGGAGCTGTTTTTT. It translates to CASSIDGQGARAGELFF. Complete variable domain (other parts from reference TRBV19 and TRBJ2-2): DGGITQSPKYLFRKEGQNVTLSCEQNLNHDAMYWYRQDPGQGLRLIYYSQIVNDFQKGDIAEGYSVSREKKESFPLTVTSAQKNPTAFYLCASSIDGQGARAGELFFGEGSRLTVL.

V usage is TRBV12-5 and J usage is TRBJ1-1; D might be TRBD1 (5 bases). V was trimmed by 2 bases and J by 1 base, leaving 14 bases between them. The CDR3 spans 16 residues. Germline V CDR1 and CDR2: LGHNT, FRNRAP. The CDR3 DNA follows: TGTGCTAGTGGTTTGCGGGCAGGGAATTCGAACACTGAAGCTTTCTTT. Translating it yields CASGLRAGNSNTEAFF.

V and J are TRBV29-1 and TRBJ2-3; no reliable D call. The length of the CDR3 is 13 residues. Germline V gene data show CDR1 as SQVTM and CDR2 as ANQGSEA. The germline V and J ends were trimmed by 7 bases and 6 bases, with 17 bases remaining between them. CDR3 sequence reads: CSAGVGRSDTQYF. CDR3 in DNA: TGCAGCGCTGGGGTGGGTAGATCCGATACGCAGTATTTT.

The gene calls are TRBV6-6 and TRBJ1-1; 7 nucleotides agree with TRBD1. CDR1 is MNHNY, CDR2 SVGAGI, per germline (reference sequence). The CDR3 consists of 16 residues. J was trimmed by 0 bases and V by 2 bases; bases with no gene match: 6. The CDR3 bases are TGTGCCAGCAGTTACGGGACAGTAGTTTTGAACACTGAAGCTTTCTTT. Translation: CASSYGTVVLNTEAFF.